This TCR beta chain was sequenced during a study of PD-1 blockade in mismatch repair-deficient tumors. Clones were read by immunoSEQ multiplex PCR, and TCRdb kept only the in-frame ones, dropping some. The sample holds approximately 51,000 clones, around 85% seen once. The CDR3 is 15 residues long. V lost 5 bases and J lost 0; bases outside the gene matches: 7. Germline V gene lookup returns CDR1 SGHAT and CDR2 FQDESV (reference sequence). This clone was seen a handful of times. Sequencing used peripheral blood, obtained around 19 weeks after starting pembrolizumab. The rearrangement uses TRBV11-1 and TRBJ2-7; 7 nucleotides match TRBD2. This clonotype originated in an adult with mismatch repair-deficient cancer. Here the CDR3 reads CASSTGLTDSYEQYF. The CDR3 bases are TGTGCCAGCAGCACGGGACTAACTGACTCCTACGAGCAGTACTTC.